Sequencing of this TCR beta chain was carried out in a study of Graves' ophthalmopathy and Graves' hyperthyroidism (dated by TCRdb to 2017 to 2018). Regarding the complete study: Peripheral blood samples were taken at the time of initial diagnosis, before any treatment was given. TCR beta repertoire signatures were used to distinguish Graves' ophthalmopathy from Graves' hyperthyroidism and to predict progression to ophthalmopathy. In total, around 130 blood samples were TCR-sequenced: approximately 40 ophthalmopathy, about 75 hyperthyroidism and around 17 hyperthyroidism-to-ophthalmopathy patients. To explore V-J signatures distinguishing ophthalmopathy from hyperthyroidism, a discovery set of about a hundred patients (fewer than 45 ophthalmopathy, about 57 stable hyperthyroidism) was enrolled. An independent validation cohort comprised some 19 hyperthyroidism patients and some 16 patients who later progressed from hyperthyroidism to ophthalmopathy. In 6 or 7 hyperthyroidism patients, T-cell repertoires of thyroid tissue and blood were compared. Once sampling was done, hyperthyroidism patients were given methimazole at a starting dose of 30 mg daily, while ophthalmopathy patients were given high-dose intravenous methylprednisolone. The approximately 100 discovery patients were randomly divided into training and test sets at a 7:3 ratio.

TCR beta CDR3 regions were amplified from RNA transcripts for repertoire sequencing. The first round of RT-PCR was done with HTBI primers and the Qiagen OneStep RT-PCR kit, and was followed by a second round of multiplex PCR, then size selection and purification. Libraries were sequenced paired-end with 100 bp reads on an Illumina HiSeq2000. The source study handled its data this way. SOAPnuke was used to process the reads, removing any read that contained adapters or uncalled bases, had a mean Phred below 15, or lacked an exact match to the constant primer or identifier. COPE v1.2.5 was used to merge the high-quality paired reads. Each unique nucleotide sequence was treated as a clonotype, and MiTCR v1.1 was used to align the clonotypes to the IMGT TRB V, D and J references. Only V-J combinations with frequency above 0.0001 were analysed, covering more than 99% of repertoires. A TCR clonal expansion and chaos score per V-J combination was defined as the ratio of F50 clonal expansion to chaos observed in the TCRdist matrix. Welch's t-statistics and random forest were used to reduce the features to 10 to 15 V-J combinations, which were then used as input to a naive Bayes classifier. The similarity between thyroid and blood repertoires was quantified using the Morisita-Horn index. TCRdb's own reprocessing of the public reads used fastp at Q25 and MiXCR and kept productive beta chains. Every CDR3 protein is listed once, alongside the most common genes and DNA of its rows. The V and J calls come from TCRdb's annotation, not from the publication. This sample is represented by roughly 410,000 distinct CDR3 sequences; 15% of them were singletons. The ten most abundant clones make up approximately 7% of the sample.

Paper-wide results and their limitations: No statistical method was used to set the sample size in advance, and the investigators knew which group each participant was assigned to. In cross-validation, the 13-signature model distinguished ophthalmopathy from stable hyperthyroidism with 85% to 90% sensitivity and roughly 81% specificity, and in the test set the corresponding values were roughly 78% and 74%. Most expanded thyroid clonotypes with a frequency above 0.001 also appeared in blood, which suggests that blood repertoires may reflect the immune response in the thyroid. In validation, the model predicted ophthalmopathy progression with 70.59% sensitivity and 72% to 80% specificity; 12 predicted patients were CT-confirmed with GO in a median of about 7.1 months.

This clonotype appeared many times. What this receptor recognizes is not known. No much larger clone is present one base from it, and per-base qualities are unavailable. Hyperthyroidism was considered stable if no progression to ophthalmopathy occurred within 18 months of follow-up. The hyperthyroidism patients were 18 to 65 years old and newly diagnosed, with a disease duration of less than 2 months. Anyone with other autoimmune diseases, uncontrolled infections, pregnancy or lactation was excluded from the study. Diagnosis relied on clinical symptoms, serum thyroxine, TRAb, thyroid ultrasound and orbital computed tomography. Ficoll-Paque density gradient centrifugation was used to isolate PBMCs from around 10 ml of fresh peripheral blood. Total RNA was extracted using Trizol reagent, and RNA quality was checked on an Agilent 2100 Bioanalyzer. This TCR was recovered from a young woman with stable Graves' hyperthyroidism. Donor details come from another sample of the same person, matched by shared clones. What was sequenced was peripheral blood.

The base sequence is TGTGCCAGCAGCCCGGCCGGGACTAGCGGGGGGACGTGGTACGAGCAGTACTTC. It translates as CASSPAGTSGGTWYEQYF. The rearranged segments are TRBV4-2 and TRBJ2-7, with TRBD2 identical over 15 junction bases. Its CDR3 holds 18 amino acids, cysteine through phenylalanine. Here the CDR3 DNA is all that survives: 54 bases in frame from base 1. From V the trimming removes 4 bases and from J it removes 4 bases, while the gene matches leave 11 bases of the junction unaccounted for. Reading the germline V gene gives CDR1 LGHNA and CDR2 YNFKEQ.